A selection of T cell receptor beta chains follows, all from one sample in a study of tumor-infiltrating lymphocytes in oesophageal squamous cell carcinoma. TCRdb re-derived calls from the reads in MiXCR, one entry per CDR3 protein. The table lists approximately 10,000 distinct CDR3 sequences, about three fifths of them singletons. Specimen: blood. The receptors come from a female donor with esophageal squamous cell carcinoma. Each CDR3 is given with its conserved first and last residue. A D gene is named only where the DNA matches it firmly. Clone size is given for some rows only: seen once, a few or many times, or a class if the clone is expanded.

14	NA	TRBV7-2	TRBJ2-7	TRBD2	TGTGCCAGCAGGAAAAGCCTAGCGGGAGGCGAGCAGTACTTC	CASRKSLAGGEQYF
14	NA	TRBV5-1	TRBJ1-2	TRBD1	TGCGCCAGCAGCTTACAGGGGCACCACTATGGCTACACCTTC	CASSLQGHHYGYTF
14	NA	TRBV7-2	TRBJ2-5	NA	TGTGCCAGCAGCTTAGCTTTCAGCCAAGAGACCCAGTACTTC	CASSLAFSQETQYF
13	many	TRBV28	TRBJ2-1	TRBD1	TGTGCCACCGTGGGGCAGGGGGCAGCTGAGCAGTTCTTC	CATVGQGAAEQFF
14	NA	TRBV10-3	TRBJ2-7	NA	TGTGCCATCAGTGCTTCCCACAGGGAGTACGAGCAGTACTTC	CAISASHREYEQYF
12	NA	TRBV6-5	TRBJ2-2	NA	TGTGCCAGCAGTTCAGTATCCGGGGAGCTGTTTTTT	CASSSVSGELFF
14	NA	TRBV12-3/TRBV12-4	TRBJ2-4	NA	TGTGCCAGCAGTACGTCCGGGTACTACAATGAGCAGTACTTC	CASSTSGYYNEQYF
17	NA	TRBV7-1	TRBJ2-7	NA	TGTGCCAGCAGCTCACCTCCAGGGGATGGGGATAACAATGAGCAGTACTTC	CASSSPPGDGDNNEQYF
13	many	TRBV6-1	TRBJ2-7	NA	TGTGCCAGCAGGGACGACTCTGGGTGGGAGCAGTACTTC	CASRDDSGWEQYF
14	NA	TRBV7-4	TRBJ2-5	TRBD1	TGTGCCAGCAGCTTTGCGACAGGGTCAGAGACCCAGTACTTC	CASSFATGSETQYF
15	NA	TRBV7-8	TRBJ2-7	TRBD2	TGTGCCAGCAGCTTAGTAGCGGGCACCTCCTACGAGCAGTACTTC	CASSLVAGTSYEQYF
15	many	TRBV7-2	TRBJ2-3	TRBD2	TGTGCCAGCAGTCGGGACTACCTCAGCACAGATACGCAGTATTTT	CASSRDYLSTDTQYF
14	many	TRBV10-3	TRBJ1-3	NA	TGTGCCATCAGTGAGGAGGGTTCTGGAAACACCATATATTTT	CAISEEGSGNTIYF
12	medium-sized	TRBV12-3/TRBV12-4	TRBJ1-2	NA	TGTGCCAGCAGTTTGGGATCGGGTGGCTACACCTTC	CASSLGSGGYTF
13	NA	TRBV10-3	TRBJ2-1	NA	TGTGCCATCAGTGTTGTGGGTAGTAATGAGCAGTTCTTC	CAISVVGSNEQFF
13	once	TRBV27	TRBJ2-3	NA	TGTGCCAGCAGTTTTGGGAACACCGGGGAGCTGTATTTT	CASSFGNTGELYF
13	few	TRBV7-3	TRBJ2-7	NA	TGTGCCAGCAGCTTAACTGCCGGTAATGAGCAGTACTTC	CASSLTAGNEQYF
15	few	TRBV6-1	TRBJ2-1	TRBD2	TGTGCCAGCAGTGAAATTAGCGGGGGGGCAAAGGAGCAGTTCTTC	CASSEISGGAKEQFF
13	few	TRBV7-2	TRBJ2-2	NA	TGTGCCAGCAGCTTAGCGATCGCCGGGGAGCTGTTTTTT	CASSLAIAGELFF
13	NA	TRBV7-8	TRBJ2-4	NA	TGTGCCAGCAGCCCAGGTGGGCCTAATGAGCAGTACTTC	CASSPGGPNEQYF
14	NA	TRBV9	TRBJ2-1	NA	TGTGCCAGCAGCGCCCCTACTAGGAACGATGAGCAGTTCTTC	CASSAPTRNDEQFF
15	NA	TRBV9	TRBJ1-1	TRBD1	TGTGCCAGCAGCCCAAGGTGGGACAGGAACACTGAAGCTTTCTTT	CASSPRWDRNTEAFF
15	NA	TRBV6-2/TRBV6-3	TRBJ1-1	NA	TGTGCCAGCAGTTACTCGTTCAGGGTTGACACTGAAGCTTTCTTT	CASSYSFRVDTEAFF
13	NA	TRBV5-1	TRBJ2-1	NA	TGCGCCAGCAGTGGCGGGACCCGCAATGAGCAGTTCTTC	CASSGGTRNEQFF
15	once	TRBV7-6	TRBJ2-7	TRBD1	TGTGCCAGCAGCTTAAGGGCAGGGGGCGACTACGAGCAGTACTTC	CASSLRAGGDYEQYF
14	NA	TRBV7-3	TRBJ2-5	NA	TGTGCCAGCAGCTTGAGGGACGGCGGAGAGACCCAGTACTTC	CASSLRDGGETQYF
14	NA	TRBV7-8	TRBJ1-1	TRBD1	TGTGCCAGCAGCACAGACAGGGGGAACACTGAAGCTTTCTTT	CASSTDRGNTEAFF
15	NA	TRBV7-2	TRBJ2-5	TRBD2	TGTGCCAGCAGCTTATTGACTAGCGGGAAGGAGACCCAGTACTTC	CASSLLTSGKETQYF
13	NA	TRBV28	TRBJ2-1	TRBD1	TGTGCCAGCAGAGGACAGGGCGACAATGAGCAGTTCTTC	CASRGQGDNEQFF
14	NA	TRBV10-2	TRBJ2-6	TRBD1	TGCGCCAGCGGTACAGGGGTTGGGGCCAACGTCCTGACTTTC	CASGTGVGANVLTF
12	NA	TRBV7-2	TRBJ2-3	NA	TGTGCCAGCAGCTTCCTGAAAGATACGCAGTATTTT	CASSFLKDTQYF
14	NA	TRBV6-8	TRBJ2-1	NA	TGTGCCAGCAGTTACGGGGTAGGGCAAGGGACCCAGTTCTTC	CASSYGVGQGTQFF
16	NA	TRBV10-3	TRBJ2-1	NA	TGTGCCATCAGTGGTGGCGGACCATTAAACTACAATGAGCAGTTCTTC	CAISGGGPLNYNEQFF
13	NA	TRBV7-1	TRBJ1-2	NA	TGTGCCAGCACCAATCTACAGGGCTATGGCTACACCTTC	CASTNLQGYGYTF
14	NA	TRBV11-2	TRBJ1-5	TRBD1	TGTGCCAGCAGCCCAGGGGGACGCAATCAGCCCCAGCATTTT	CASSPGGRNQPQHF
14	NA	TRBV7-4	TRBJ2-7	TRBD2	TGTGCCAGCAGCCGTAGCGGGAGCTCCTACGAGCAGTACTTC	CASSRSGSSYEQYF
14	NA	TRBV24-1	TRBJ1-1	NA	TGTGCCACCCCTTTTGGGTACATGAACACTGAAGCTTTCTTT	CATPFGYMNTEAFF
12	many	TRBV28	TRBJ1-5	NA	TGTGCCAGCAGCGGGGTCATTCAGCCCCAGCATTTT	CASSGVIQPQHF
13	medium-sized	TRBV12-3/TRBV12-4	TRBJ1-1	TRBD1	TGTGCCAGCAGTTGGACAGGATCAGGTGAAGCTTTCTTT	CASSWTGSGEAFF
15	NA	TRBV5-1	TRBJ2-1	TRBD2	TGCGCCAGCAGCTTAAGGACTAGCGGGGGAAATGAGCAGTTCTTC	CASSLRTSGGNEQFF
12	many	TRBV7-2	TRBJ2-5	NA	TGTGCCAGCAGCTTAGGGCGGGAGACCCAGTACTTC	CASSLGRETQYF
13	NA	TRBV7-4	TRBJ2-3	TRBD1	TGTGCCAGCAAGGACAGGAACACAGATACGCAGTATTTT	CASKDRNTDTQYF
17	NA	TRBV6-1	TRBJ2-1	TRBD1	TGTGCCAGCAAGCCAGATCAGGGACAGCGTTCCTACAATGAGCAGTTCTTC	CASKPDQGQRSYNEQFF
12	many	TRBV18	TRBJ2-7	NA	TGTGCCAGCTCACCGAGATCTAGCGAGCAGTACTTC	CASSPRSSEQYF
13	many	TRBV14	TRBJ1-1	NA	TGTGCCAGCAGCCAACAGGTGAGGACTGAAGCTTTCTTT	CASSQQVRTEAFF
16	NA	TRBV7-3	TRBJ2-5	TRBD2	TGTGCCAGCAGCTTAGGATCTAGCGGGGGACACAATGAGCAGTACTTC	CASSLGSSGGHNEQYF
13	NA	TRBV7-2	TRBJ2-3	TRBD1	TGTGCCAGCAGCTTACAGGGGGCGCAAGTGGGGTATTTT	CASSLQGAQVGYF
16	few	TRBV28	TRBJ2-3	TRBD2	TGTGCCAGCAGTTGGACTAGGGGCTCTAGCACAGATACGCAGTATTTT	CASSWTRGSSTDTQYF
17	NA	TRBV7-6	TRBJ2-1	NA	TGTGCCAGCAGCCCAGAAGAGGCGCGGGATATCTACAATGAGCAGTTCTTC	CASSPEEARDIYNEQFF
15	NA	TRBV28	TRBJ2-4	NA	TGTGCCAGCAGTTTATGGACTGTAGCCAAAAACATTCAGTACTTC	CASSLWTVAKNIQYF
15	NA	TRBV28	TRBJ1-2	TRBD1	TGTGCCAGCAGTGCTCAGGGGGGGCATAACTATGGCTACACCTTC	CASSAQGGHNYGYTF
14	NA	TRBV7-2	TRBJ1-3	NA	TGTGCCAGCAGCAGCACAGGGAGCGGAAACACCATATATTTT	CASSSTGSGNTIYF
14	NA	TRBV7-6	TRBJ2-1	TRBD2	TGTGCCAGCAGCTTTAGCGGGGAGTTCTATGAGCAGTTCTTC	CASSFSGEFYEQFF
14	many	TRBV12-3/TRBV12-4	TRBJ2-3	NA	TGTGCCAGCAGTTTCGGGGGAAGCACAGATACGCAGTATTTT	CASSFGGSTDTQYF